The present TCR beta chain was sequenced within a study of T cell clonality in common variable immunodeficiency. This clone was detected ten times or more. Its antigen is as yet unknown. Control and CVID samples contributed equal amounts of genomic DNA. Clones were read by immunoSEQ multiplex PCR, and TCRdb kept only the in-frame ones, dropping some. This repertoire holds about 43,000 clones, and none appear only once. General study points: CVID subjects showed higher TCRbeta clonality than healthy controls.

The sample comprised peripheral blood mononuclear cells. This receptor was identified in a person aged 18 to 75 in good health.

The CDR3 DNA, read in part, is TGTGCCACCAGCAGAGAGGGACAGGGGGACTTCGAG. Protein sequence: CATSREGQGDFE. The whole CDR3 sequence is CATSREGQGDFEQYF. The V gene is TRBV15, the J gene TRBJ2-7; 11 nucleotides align to TRBD1. The read ends 3 residues before the CDR3 terminus; that terminus is restored from the germline J gene. This CDR3 is built from 15 residues. The germline V gene has CDR1 LNHNV and CDR2 YYDKDF (reference sequence). After removal of 0 bases from V and 6 bases from J, the junction contained 4 bases not matched to a gene.